This TCR beta chain was identified during a study of blood T cell repertoires in COVID-19. At the level of the study: Sources were T cells, B-cell-depleted T cells, or PBMCs; the material itself was cDNA or gDNA.

Germline V lookup: CDR1 SGHDN, CDR2 FVKESK. The CDR3 sequence is 12 residues long. V lost 11 bases to trimming and J lost 4 bases, with 12 bases between them. Some clones are missing from TCRdb's copy, which holds only in-frame ones; the method was immunoSEQ multiplex PCR. Among fewer than 70,000 clones, more than 80% were seen once, and the ten largest hold roughly 2.7%. Sequenced input: peripheral blood. The chain recombines TRBV14 with TRBJ2-1, with a tentative D call TRBD2 (6 bases). The source is a man aged 50 to 59 with acute or convalescent COVID-19. In DNA form, the CDR3 reads TGTGCCTCCCAGGCGGGATACAATGAGCAGTTCTTC. Translated: CASQAGYNEQFF.